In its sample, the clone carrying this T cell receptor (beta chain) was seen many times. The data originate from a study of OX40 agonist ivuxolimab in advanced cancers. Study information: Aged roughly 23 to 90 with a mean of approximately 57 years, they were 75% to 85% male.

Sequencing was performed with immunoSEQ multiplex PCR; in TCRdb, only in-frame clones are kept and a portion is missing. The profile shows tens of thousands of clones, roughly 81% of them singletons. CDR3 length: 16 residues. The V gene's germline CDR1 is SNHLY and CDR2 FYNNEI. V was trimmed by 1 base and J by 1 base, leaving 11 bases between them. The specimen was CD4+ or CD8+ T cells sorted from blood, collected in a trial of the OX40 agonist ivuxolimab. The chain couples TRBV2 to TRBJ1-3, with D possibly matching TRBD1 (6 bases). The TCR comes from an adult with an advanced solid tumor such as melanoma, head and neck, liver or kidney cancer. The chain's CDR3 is CASSEVAGVSGNTIYF. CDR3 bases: TGTGCCAGCAGTGAAGTTGCAGGGGTGTCTGGAAACACCATATATTTT.